One sample yielded the 4 T cell receptor beta chains listed below, sequenced in a study of T cells in Graves' hyperthyroidism and ophthalmopathy. Amplification of TCR beta CDR3 regions used RNA as the template. A first-round RT-PCR of the TCR CDR3 used the HTBI primer set. Each CDR3 protein is one row after TCRdb ran MiXCR on the multiplex PCR reads. Seen here are about 160,000 distinct CDR3 sequences, just under 9.5% observed once, and the top ten hold less than 25%. Sample: blood. These receptor sequences come from a woman aged 18-29 years with Graves' hyperthyroidism that later progressed to Graves' ophthalmopathy.

This clonotype was recorded at least ten times. The rearrangement joins TRBV11-3 to TRBJ1-5; 8 nucleotides agree with TRBD1. The CDR3 is 16 residues long. CDR1 is SGHNT, CDR2 YENEEA, per germline. V trimming: 7 bases; J trimming: 1 base; junction bases outside the gene matches: 9. The CDR3 nucleotides are TGTGCCAGCATCGAAGGGGACAGGCGAAGCAATCAGCCCCAGCATTTT. Amino acid sequence: CASIEGDRRSNQPQHF. Based on the CDR3 plus reference TRBV11-3 and TRBJ1-5, the full variable domain is EAGVVQSPRYKIIEKKQPVAFWCNPISGHNTLYWYLQNLGQGPELLIRYENEEAVDDSQLPKDRFSAERLKGVDSTLKIQPAELGDSAVYLCASIEGDRRSNQPQHFGDGTRLSIL.

In this sample, this clonotype turned up many times. The V call is TRBV25-1, the J call TRBJ1-1; D perhaps matches TRBD1 (6 bases). CDR3 size: 15 residues. Germline CDR1 is MGHDK and CDR2 is SYGVNS. V shed 1 base and J shed 4 bases, with 13 bases lying between them. The DNA of the CDR3 is TGTGCCAGCAGTGAATGGGGGGGGCTGGGCACTGAAGCTTTCTTT. Protein: CASSEWGGLGTEAFF.

This clonotype appeared many times. This rearrangement joins TRBV18 to TRBJ1-1, with D perhaps matching TRBD1 (5 bases). Per the germline V gene, CDR1 is KGHSH and CDR2 is LQKENI. With 6 bases removed from V and 8 bases from J, the gap between germline ends came to 19 bases. This CDR3 has 14 amino acids. This chain's CDR3 is CASSQGSGKSEAFF. The CDR3 DNA is TGTGCCAGCTCCCAGGGATCAGGGAAATCCGAAGCTTTCTTT.

The chain recombines TRBV19 with TRBJ2-2; D is unresolved. This CDR3 comprises 13 residues. CDR1 LNHDA and CDR2 SQIVND come from the germline V gene (reference sequence). Trimming took 2 bases from V and 5 from J, leaving 6 bases between them. CDR3 sequence: CASSIPRTGELFF. DNA for the CDR3: TGTGCCAGTAGTATACCTAGGACCGGGGAGCTGTTTTTT.